Listed below are T cell receptor beta chains from one sample, sequenced in a study of blood T cells in healthy people across ages. Each CDR3 protein gets one entry after TCRdb re-called the 5' RACE reads with MiXCR. The sample lists fewer than 2,000,000 distinct CDR3 sequences, 34% occurring once. The specimen sequenced was blood. Receptors originate from a woman in her 30s in good health. CDR3s include the opening cysteine and the closing phenylalanine or tryptophan.

V gene | CDR3 protein
TRBV28 | CASSPGHPGDGYTF
TRBV5-1 | CASSFSSKGDTQYF
TRBV28 | CASNQGNYGYTF
TRBV9 | CASSVAQMVDTGELFF
TRBV29-1 | CSVQSSYEQYF
TRBV27 | CASSLSFGGGQPQHF
TRBV29-1 | CSVETSSGNTIYF
TRBV6-6 | CASRSGDRYGYTF
TRBV2 | CASQGAGGAFF
TRBV15 | CATSRVDVNTRYF
TRBV27 | CASSLSYLGTGTQPQHF
TRBV6-1 | CASRTGTPVYEQYF
TRBV12-3/TRBV12-4 | CASSGSGEGPYNEQFF
TRBV25-1 | CASSEFRTGNYGYTF
TRBV5-8 | CASSFRGGYEQFF
TRBV7-9 | CASSPSRGGRAFF
TRBV27 | CASSLMWPEETQYF
TRBV6-5 | CASSLQGGGDTQYF
TRBV5-4 | CASRGAAGQEQYF
TRBV2 | CASSEHRLAYQETQYF
TRBV7-2 | CASSSLRDRGDGYTF
TRBV29-1 | CSGARAGYGYTF